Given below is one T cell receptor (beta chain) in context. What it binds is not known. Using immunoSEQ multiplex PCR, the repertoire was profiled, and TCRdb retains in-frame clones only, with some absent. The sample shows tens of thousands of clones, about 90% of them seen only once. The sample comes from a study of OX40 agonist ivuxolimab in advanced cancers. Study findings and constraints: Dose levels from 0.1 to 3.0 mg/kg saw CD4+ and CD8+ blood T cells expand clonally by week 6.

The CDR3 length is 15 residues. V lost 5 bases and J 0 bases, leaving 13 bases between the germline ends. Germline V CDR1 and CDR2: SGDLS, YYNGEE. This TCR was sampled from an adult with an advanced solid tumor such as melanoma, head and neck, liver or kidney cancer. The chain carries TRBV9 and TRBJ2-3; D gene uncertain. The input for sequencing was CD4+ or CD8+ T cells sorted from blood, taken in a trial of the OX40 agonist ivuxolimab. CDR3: CASSGAVHSTDTQYF. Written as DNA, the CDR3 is TGTGCCAGCAGTGGCGCCGTACATAGCACAGATACGCAGTATTTT. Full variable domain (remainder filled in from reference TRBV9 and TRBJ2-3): DSGVTQTPKHLITATGQRVTLRCSPRSGDLSVYWYQQSLDQGLQFLIQYYNGEERAKGNILERFSAQQFPDLHSELNLSSLELGDSALYFCASSGAVHSTDTQYFGPGTRLTVL.